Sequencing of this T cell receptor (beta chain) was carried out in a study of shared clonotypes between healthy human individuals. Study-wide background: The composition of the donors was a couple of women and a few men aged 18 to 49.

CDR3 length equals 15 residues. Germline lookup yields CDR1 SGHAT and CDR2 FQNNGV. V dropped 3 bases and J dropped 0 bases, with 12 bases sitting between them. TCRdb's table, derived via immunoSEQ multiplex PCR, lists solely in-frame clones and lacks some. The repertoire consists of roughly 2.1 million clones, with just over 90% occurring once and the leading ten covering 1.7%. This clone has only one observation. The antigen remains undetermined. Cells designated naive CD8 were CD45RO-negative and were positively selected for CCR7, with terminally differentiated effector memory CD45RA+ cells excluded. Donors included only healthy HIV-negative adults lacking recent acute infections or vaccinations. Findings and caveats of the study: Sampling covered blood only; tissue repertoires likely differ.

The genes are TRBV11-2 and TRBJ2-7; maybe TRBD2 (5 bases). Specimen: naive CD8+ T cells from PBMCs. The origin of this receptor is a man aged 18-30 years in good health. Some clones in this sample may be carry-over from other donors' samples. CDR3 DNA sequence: TGTGCCAGCAGCTTCGGTGCGACTACCTCCTACGAGCAGTACTTC. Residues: CASSFGATTSYEQYF. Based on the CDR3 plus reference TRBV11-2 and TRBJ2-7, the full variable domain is EAGVAQSPRYKIIEKRQSVAFWCNPISGHATLYWYQQILGQGPKLLIQFQNNGVVDDSQLPKDRFSAERLKGVDSTLKIQPAKLEDSAVYLCASSFGATTSYEQYFGPGTRLTVT.